The 4 T cell receptor beta chains reported below all come from one sample, sequenced in a study of blood T cells in healthy people across ages. Primed by a sample-barcoded 5' primer and a J-beta primer mix, a second PCR proceeded for 7 to 11 cycles. In TCRdb, the 5' RACE reads were re-called with MiXCR into one record per CDR3 protein. In the table there are fewer than 2,000,000 distinct CDR3 sequences, 30% to 40% of which are singletons. The sequenced sample was blood. The receptors were gathered from a woman aged 30 to 39 in good health.

The chain links TRBV5-1 to TRBJ2-5; TRBD1 might be the D (6 bases). There are 14 residues in the CDR3. The germline V gene encodes CDR1 SGHRS and CDR2 YFSETQ. V gave up 2 bases and J gave up 6 bases, with 14 bases separating them. The CDR3 bases are TGCGCCAGCAGCTTCGACAGGCGTTCGAAGACCCAGTACTTC. Protein product: CASSFDRRSKTQYF.

The rearrangement joins TRBV9 to TRBJ2-5; D is tentatively TRBD1 or TRBD2 (5 bases each). Germline CDR1 reads SGDLS; CDR2 reads YYNGEE. Deletions cut 1 base from V and 2 bases from J, with 12 bases between. CDR3 length: 15 amino acids. CDR3 amino acids: CASSVSPGLQETQYF. CDR3 nucleotide sequence: TGTGCCAGCAGCGTATCCCCGGGGCTGCAAGAGACCCAGTACTTC.

This clonotype has a handful of counts. The V gene is TRBV5-1, the J gene TRBJ2-1, with D tentatively TRBD1 or TRBD2 (5 bases each). Germline V gene sequence: CDR1 SGHRS, CDR2 YFSETQ. The length of the CDR3 is 14 residues. V lost 2 bases, J lost 6 bases, and 12 bases lay in between. The CDR3 spells CASSFGAYSNEQFF. DNA for the CDR3: TGCGCCAGCAGCTTCGGGGCGTACAGCAATGAGCAGTTCTTC.

This clonotype was counted ten times or more. The chain joins TRBV24-1 to TRBJ1-2; D gene ambiguous. CDR1 is KGHDR and CDR2 is SFDVKD in the germline V gene. Trimming took 4 bases from V and 8 from J, leaving 19 bases between them. The CDR3 runs 15 residues. The DNA of the CDR3 is TGTGCCACCAGTGACCACCCAGGCGCACCCAAAGGCTACACCTTC. Its translation: CATSDHPGAPKGYTF.